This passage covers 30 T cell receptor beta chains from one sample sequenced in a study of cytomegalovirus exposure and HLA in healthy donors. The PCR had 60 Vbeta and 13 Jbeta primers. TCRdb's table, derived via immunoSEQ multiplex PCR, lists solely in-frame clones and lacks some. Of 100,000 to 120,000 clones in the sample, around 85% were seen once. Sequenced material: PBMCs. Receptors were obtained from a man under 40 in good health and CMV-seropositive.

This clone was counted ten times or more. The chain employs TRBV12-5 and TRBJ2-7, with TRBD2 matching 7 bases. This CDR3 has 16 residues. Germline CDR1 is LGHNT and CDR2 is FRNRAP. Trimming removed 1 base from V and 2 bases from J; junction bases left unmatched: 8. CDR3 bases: TGTGCTAGTGGTTTGGACCCGGGGGGTCTGGCCTACGAGCAGTACTTC. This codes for CASGLDPGGLAYEQYF.

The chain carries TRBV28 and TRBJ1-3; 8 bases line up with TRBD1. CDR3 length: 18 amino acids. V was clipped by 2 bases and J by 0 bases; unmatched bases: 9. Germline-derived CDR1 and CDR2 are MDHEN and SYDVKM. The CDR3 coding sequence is TGTGCCAGCAGTTTAAGTGGACAGGGTCCTCTCTCTGGAAACACCATATATTTT. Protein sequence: CASSLSGQGPLSGNTIYF.

DNA for the CDR3: TGTGCCAGCAGCTCCTACTCACAGGGTTCTGGAAACACCATATATTTT. Its translation: CASSSYSQGSGNTIYF. The chain uses TRBV11-2 and TRBJ1-3; D possibly corresponds to TRBD1 (6 bases). V gave up 4 bases and J gave up 1 base, with 14 bases separating them. This CDR3 comprises 16 residues. Germline CDR1 reads SGHAT; CDR2 reads FQNNGV.

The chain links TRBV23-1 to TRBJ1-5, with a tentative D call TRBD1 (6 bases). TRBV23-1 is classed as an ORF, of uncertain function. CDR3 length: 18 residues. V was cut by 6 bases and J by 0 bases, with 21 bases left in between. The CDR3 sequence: CASRQRTGSGYSNQPQHF. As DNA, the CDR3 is TGCGCCAGCAGACAACGTACAGGGTCGGGCTATAGCAATCAGCCCCAGCATTTT.

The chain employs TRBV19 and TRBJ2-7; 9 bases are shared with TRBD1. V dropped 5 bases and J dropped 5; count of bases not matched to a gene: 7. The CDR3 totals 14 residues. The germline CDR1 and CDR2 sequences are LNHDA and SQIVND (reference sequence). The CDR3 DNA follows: TGTGCCAGTAGTTCCGGGACAGGGATTGACGAGCAGTACTTC. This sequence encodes CASSSGTGIDEQYF.

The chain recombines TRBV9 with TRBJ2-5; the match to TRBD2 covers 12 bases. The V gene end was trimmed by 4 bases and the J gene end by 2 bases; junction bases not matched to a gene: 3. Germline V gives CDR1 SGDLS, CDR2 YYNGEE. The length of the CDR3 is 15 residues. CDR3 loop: CASSSSGGAQETQYF. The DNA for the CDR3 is TGTGCCAGCAGCTCTAGCGGGGGGGCACAAGAGACCCAGTACTTC.

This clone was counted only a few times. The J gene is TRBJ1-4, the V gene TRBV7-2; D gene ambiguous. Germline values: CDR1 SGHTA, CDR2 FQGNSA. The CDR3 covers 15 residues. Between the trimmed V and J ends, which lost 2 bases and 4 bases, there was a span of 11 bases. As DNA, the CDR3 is TGTGCCAGCAGCTTAAGGAGCAGTCATAATGAAAAACTGTTTTTT. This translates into CASSLRSSHNEKLFF.

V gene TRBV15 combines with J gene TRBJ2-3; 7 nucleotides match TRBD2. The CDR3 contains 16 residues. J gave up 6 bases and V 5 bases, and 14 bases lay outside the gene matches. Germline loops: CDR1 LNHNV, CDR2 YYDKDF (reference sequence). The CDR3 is CATSRLGGTGIDTQYF. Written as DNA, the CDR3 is TGTGCCACCAGCCGACTGGGGGGGACGGGGATTGATACGCAGTATTTT.

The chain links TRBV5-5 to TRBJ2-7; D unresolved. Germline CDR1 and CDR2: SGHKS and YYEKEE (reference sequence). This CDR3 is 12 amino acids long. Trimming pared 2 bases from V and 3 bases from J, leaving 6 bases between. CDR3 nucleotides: TGTGCCAGCAGCTTCGACAACTACGAGCAGTACTTC. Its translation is CASSFDNYEQYF.

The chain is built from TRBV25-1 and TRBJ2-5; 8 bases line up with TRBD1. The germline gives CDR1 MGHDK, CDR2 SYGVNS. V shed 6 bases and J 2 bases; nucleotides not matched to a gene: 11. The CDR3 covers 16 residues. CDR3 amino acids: CASRGPGQGRQETQYF. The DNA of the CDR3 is TGTGCCAGCAGGGGCCCCGGACAGGGACGTCAAGAGACCCAGTACTTC.

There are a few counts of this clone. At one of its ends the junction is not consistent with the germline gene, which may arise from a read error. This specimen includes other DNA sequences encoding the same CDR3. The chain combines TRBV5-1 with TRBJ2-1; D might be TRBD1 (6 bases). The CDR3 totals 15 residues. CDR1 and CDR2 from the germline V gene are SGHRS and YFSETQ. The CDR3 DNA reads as TGTGCCAGCAGCTTGGGGGCCAATGCCTACAATGAGCAGTTCTTC. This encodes CASSLGANAYNEQFF. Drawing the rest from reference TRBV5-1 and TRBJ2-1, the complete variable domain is KAGVTQTPRYLIKTRGQQVTLSCSPISGHRSVSWYQQTPGQGLQFLFEYFSETQRNKGNFPGRFSGRQFSNSRSEMNVSTLELGDSALYLCASSLGANAYNEQFFGPGTRLTVL.

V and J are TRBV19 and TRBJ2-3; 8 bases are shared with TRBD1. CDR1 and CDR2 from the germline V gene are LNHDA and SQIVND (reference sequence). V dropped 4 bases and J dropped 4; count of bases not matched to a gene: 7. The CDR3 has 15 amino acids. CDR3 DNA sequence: TGTGCCAGTAGTACCAGGACAGGGACCCCAGATACGCAGTATTTT. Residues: CASSTRTGTPDTQYF. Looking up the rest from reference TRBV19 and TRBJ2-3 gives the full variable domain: DGGITQSPKYLFRKEGQNVTLSCEQNLNHDAMYWYRQDPGQGLRLIYYSQIVNDFQKGDIAEGYSVSREKKESFPLTVTSAQKNPTAFYLCASSTRTGTPDTQYFGPGTRLTVL.

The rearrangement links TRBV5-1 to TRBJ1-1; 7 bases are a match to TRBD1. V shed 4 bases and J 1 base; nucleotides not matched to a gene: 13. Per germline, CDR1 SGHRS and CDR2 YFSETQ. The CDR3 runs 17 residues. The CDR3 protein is CASSASRDSDTNTEAFF. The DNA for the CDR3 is TGCGCCAGCAGCGCAAGCCGGGACAGCGATACGAACACTGAAGCTTTCTTT.

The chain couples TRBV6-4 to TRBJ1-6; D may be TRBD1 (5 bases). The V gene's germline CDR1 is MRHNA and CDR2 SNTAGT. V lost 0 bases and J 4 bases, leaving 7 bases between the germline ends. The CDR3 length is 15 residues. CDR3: CASSDSGQYNSPLHF. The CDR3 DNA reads TGTGCCAGCAGTGACTCGGGGCAGTATAATTCACCCCTCCACTTT.

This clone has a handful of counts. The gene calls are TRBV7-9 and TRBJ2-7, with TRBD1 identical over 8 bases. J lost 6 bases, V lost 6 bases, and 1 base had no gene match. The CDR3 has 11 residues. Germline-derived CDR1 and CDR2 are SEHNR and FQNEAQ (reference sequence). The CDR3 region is CASSTGGEQYF. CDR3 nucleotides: TGTGCCAGCAGTACAGGGGGCGAGCAGTACTTC.

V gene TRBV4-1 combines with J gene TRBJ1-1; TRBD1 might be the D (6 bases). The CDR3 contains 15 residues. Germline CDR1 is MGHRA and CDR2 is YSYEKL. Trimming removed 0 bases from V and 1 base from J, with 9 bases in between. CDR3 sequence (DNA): TGCGCCAGCAGCCAAGAACCAGGGGCGAACACTGAAGCTTTCTTT. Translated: CASSQEPGANTEAFF.

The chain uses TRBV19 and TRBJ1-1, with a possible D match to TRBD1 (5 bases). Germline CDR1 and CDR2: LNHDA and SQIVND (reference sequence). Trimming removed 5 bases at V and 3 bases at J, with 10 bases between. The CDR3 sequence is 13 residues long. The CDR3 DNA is TGTGCCAGTAGTCCAGGGTTGGACACTGAAGCTTTCTTT. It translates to CASSPGLDTEAFF.

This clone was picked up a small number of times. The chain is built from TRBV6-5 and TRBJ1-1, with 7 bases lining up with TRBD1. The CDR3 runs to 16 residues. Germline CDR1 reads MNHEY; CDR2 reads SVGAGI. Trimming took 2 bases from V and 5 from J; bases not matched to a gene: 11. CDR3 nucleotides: TGTGCCAGCAGTTACGCCAGAGGGGGCGAGTCAACTGAAGCTTTCTTT. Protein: CASSYARGGESTEAFF.

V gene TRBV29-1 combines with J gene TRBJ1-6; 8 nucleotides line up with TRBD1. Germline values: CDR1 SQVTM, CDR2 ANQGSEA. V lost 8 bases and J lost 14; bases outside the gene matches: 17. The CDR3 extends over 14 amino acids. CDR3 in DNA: TGCAGCCCCGGACAGGGAGCGCTAATAAAGTCCCTCCACTTT. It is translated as CSPGQGALIKSLHF.

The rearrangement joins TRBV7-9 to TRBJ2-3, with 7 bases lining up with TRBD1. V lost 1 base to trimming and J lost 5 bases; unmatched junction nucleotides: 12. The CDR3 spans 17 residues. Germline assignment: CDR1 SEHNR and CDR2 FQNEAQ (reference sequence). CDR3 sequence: CASSLGRTGNMRDTQYF. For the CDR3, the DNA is TGTGCCAGCAGCTTAGGCAGGACAGGCAACATGAGAGATACGCAGTATTTT.

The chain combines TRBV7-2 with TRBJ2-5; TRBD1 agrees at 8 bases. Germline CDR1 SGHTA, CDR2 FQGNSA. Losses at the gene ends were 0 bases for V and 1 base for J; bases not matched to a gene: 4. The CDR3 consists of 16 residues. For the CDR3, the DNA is TGTGCCAGCAGCTTAGCAGGGACAGGCCTCCAAGAGACCCAGTACTTC. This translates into CASSLAGTGLQETQYF.

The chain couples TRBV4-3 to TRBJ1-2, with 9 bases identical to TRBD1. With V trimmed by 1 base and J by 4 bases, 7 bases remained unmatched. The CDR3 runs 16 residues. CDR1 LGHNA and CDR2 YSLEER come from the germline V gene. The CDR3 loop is CASSQGTGGEGYGYTF. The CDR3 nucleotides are TGCGCCAGCAGCCAAGGAACAGGGGGCGAGGGCTATGGCTACACCTTC.

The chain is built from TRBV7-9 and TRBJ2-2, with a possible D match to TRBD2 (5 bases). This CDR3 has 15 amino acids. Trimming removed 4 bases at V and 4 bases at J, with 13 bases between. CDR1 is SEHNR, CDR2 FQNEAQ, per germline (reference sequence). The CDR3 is CASSSNLRGTGELFF. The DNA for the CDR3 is TGTGCCAGCAGCTCAAACTTACGGGGCACCGGGGAGCTGTTTTTT.

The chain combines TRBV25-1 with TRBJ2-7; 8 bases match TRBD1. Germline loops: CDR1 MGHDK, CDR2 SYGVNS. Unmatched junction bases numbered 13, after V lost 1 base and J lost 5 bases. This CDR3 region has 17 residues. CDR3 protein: CASSESQGVRLSHEQYF. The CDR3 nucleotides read TGTGCCAGCAGTGAATCACAGGGGGTACGGCTCAGCCACGAGCAGTACTTC.

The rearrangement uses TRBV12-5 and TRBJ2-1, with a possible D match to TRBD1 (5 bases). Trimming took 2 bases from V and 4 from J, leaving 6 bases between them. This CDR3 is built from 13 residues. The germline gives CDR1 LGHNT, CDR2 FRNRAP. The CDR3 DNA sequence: TGTGCTAGTGGTTTGCGACAGTACAATGAGCAGTTCTTC. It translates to CASGLRQYNEQFF.

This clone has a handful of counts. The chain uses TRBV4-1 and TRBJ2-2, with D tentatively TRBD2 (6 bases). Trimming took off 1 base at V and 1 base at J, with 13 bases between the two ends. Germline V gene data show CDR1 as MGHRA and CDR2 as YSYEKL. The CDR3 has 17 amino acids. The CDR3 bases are TGCGCCAGCAGCCAAGGGGAAACGGGACTGAACACCGGGGAGCTGTTTTTT. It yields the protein CASSQGETGLNTGELFF.

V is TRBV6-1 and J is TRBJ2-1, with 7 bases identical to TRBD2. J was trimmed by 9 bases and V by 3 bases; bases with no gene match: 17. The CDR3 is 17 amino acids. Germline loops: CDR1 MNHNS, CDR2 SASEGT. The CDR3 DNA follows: TGTGCCAGCAGTGATCCTTTTGATGGAGGGGAGGGACTTGAGCAGTTCTTC. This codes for CASSDPFDGGEGLEQFF.

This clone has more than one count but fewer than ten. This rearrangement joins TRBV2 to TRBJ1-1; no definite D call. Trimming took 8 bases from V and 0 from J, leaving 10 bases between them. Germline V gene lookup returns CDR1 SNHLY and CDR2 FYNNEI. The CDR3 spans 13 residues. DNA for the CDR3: TGTGCCAGCGGGGAGACGATGAACACTGAAGCTTTCTTT. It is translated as CASGETMNTEAFF.

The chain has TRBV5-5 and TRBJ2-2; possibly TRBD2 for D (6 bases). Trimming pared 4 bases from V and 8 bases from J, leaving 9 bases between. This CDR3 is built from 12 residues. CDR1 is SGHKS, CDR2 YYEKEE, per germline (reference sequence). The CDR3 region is CASSGDSGELFF. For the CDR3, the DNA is TGTGCCAGCAGCGGGGACTCTGGGGAGCTGTTTTTT.

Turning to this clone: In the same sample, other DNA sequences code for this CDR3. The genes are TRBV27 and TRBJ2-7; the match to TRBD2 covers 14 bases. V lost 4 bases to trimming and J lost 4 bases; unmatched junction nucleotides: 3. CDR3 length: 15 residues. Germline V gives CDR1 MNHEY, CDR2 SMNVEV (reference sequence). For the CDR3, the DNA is TGTGCCAGCAGTTCCAGGACTAGCGGGGGGTACGAGCAGTACTTC. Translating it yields CASSSRTSGGYEQYF.